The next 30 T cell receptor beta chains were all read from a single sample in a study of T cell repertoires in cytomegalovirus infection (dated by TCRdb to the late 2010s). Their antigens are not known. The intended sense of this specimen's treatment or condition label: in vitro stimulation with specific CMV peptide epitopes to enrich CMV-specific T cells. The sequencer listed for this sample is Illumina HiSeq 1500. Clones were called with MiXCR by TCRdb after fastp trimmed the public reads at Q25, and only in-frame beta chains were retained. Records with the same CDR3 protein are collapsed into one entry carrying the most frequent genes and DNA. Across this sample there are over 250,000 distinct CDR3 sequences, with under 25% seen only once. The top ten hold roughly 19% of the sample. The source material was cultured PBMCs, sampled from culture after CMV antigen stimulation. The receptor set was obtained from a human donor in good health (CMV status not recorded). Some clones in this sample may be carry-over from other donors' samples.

The CDR3 spells CASSTPEGGGYTF. CDR3 in DNA: TGCGCCAGCAGCACGCCGGAGGGCGGTGGCTACACCTTC. The rearrangement links TRBV5-1 to TRBJ1-2; D gene uncertain. V was trimmed by 4 bases and J by 7 bases, leaving 14 bases between them. The V gene's germline CDR1 is SGHRS and CDR2 YFSETQ. The CDR3 has 13 amino acids. The entire variable domain, with the rest obtained from reference TRBV5-1 and TRBJ1-2, is as follows: KAGVTQTPRYLIKTRGQQVTLSCSPISGHRSVSWYQQTPGQGLQFLFEYFSETQRNKGNFPGRFSGRQFSNSRSEMNVSTLELGDSALYLCASSTPEGGGYTFGSGTRLTVV.

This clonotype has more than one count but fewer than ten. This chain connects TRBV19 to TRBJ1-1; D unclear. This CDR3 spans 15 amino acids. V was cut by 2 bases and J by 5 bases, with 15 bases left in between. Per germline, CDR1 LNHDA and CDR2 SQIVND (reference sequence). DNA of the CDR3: TGTGCCAGTAGTATACAGGCCCCGTGGTGGACTGAAGCTTTCTTT. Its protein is CASSIQAPWWTEAFF.

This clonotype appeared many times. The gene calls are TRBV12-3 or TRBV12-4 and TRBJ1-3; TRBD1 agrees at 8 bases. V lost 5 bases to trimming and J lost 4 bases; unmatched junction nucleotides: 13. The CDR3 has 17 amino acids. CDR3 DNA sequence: TGTGCCAGCAGTACCAATCGCCGACAGGGGACAGGAAACACCATATATTTT. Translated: CASSTNRRQGTGNTIYF.

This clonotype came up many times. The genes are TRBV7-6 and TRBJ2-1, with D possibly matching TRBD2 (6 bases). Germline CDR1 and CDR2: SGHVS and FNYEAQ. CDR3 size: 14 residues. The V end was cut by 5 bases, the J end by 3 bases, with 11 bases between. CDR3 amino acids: CASSVTGVYNEQFF. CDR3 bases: TGTGCCAGCAGCGTGACGGGAGTCTACAATGAGCAGTTCTTC. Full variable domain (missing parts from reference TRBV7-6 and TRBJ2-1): GAGVSQSPRYKVTKRGQDVALRCDPISGHVSLYWYRQALGQGPEFLTYFNYEAQQDKSGLPNDRFSAERPEGSISTLTIQRTEQRDSAMYRCASSVTGVYNEQFFGPGTRLTVL.

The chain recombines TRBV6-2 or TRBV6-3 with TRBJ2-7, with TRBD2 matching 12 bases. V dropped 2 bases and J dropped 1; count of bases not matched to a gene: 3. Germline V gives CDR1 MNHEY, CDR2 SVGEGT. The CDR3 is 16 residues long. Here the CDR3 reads CASSYIGLAGSYEQYF. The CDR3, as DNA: TGTGCCAGCAGTTACATCGGACTAGCGGGATCCTACGAGCAGTACTTC.

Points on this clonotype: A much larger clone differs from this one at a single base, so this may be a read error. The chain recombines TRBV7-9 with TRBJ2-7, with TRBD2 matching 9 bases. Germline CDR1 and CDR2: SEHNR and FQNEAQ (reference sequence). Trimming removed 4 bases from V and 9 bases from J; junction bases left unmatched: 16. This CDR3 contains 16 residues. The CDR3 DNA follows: TGTGCCAGCAGCTCGGGGGGGGCTAGCGGGAAGAGGGTGCAGTACTTC. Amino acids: CASSSGGASGKRVQYF.

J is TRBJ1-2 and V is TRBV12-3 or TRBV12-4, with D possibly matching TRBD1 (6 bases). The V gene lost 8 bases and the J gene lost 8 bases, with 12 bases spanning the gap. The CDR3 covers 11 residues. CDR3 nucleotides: TGTGCCAGCGGCAGGGGCCGCGGCTACACCTTC. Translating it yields CASGRGRGYTF.

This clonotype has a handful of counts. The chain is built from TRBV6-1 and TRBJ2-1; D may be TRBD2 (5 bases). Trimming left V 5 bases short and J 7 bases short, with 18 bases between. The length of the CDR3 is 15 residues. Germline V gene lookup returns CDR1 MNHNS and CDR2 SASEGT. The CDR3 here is CASSPRTLGRNEQFF. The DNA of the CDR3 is TGTGCCAGCAGTCCCCGGACTTTAGGAAGGAATGAGCAGTTCTTC.

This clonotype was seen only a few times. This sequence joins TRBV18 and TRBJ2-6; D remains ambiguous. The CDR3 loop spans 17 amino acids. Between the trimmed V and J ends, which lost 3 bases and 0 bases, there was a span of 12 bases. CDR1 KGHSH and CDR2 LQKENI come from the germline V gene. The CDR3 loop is CASSPLAGSSGANVLTF. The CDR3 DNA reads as TGTGCCAGCTCACCTCTCGCAGGCTCCTCTGGGGCCAACGTCCTGACTTTC. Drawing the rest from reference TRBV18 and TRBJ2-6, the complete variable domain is NAGVMQNPRHLVRRRGQEARLRCSPMKGHSHVYWYRQLPEEGLKFMVYLQKENIIDESGMPKERFSAEFPKEGPSILRIQQVVRGDSAAYFCASSPLAGSSGANVLTFGAGSRLTVL.

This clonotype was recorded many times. Here the CDR3 DNA reads TGTGCCAGCAGCTCCAGGGGAATAAACACCGGGGAGCTGTTTTTT. Amino acids: CASSSRGINTGELFF. This chain joins TRBV7-2 and TRBJ2-2; D might be TRBD1 (6 bases). CDR3 size: 15 residues. The germline V gene has CDR1 SGHTA and CDR2 FQGNSA. V lost 4 bases and J lost 2, with 11 bases in between. The full variable domain, in which reference TRBV7-2 and TRBJ2-2 provide the parts outside the CDR3, is GAGVSQSPSNKVTEKGKDVELRCDPISGHTALYWYRQSLGQGLEFLIYFQGNSAPDKSGLPSDRFSAERTGGSVSTLTIQRTQQEDSAVYLCASSSRGINTGELFFGEGSRLTVL.

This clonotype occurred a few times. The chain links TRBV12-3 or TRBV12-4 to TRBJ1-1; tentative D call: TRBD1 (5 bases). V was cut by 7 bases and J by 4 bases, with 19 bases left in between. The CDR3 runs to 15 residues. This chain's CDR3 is CASTLDFPRGTEAFF. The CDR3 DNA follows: TGTGCCAGCACCCTCGACTTTCCGAGGGGCACTGAAGCTTTCTTT.

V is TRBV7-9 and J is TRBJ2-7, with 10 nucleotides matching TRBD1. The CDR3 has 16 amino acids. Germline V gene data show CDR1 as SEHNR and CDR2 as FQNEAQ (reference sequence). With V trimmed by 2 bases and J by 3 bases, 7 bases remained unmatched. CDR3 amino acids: CASSLLGDRGDYEQYF. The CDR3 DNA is TGTGCCAGCAGCTTATTGGGGGACAGGGGTGACTACGAGCAGTACTTC.

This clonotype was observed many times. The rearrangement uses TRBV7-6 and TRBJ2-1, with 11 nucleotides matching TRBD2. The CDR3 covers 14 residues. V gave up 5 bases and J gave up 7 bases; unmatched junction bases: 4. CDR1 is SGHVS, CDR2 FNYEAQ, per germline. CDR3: CASSHRTSGNEQFF. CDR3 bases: TGTGCCAGCAGCCATCGGACTAGCGGGAATGAGCAGTTCTTC.

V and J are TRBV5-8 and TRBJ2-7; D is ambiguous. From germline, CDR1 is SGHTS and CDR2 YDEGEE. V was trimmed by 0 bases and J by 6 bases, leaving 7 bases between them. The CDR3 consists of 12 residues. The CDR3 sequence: CASSLGFLEQYV. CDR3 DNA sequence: TGTGCCAGCAGCTTGGGATTTCTCGAGCAGTACGTC.

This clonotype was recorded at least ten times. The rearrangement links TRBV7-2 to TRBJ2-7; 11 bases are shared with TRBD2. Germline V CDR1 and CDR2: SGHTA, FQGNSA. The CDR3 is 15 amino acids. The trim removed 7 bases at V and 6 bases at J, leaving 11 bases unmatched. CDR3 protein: CASTLGLAGGSEQYF. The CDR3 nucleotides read TGTGCCAGCACCCTGGGTCTAGCGGGAGGTTCCGAGCAGTACTTC. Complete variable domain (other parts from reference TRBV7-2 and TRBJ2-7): GAGVSQSPSNKVTEKGKDVELRCDPISGHTALYWYRQSLGQGLEFLIYFQGNSAPDKSGLPSDRFSAERTGGSVSTLTIQRTQQEDSAVYLCASTLGLAGGSEQYFGPGTRLTVT.

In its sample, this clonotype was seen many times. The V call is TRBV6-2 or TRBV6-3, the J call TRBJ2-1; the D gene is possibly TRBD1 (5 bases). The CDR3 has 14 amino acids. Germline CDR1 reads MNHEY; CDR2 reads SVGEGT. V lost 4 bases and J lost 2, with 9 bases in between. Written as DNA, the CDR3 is TGTGCCAGCAGTTTGACAGCTCCCTACAATGAGCAGTTCTTC. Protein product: CASSLTAPYNEQFF.

The CDR3 region has the DNA TGTGCCAGCAGTTTAGGTGGAGGGCTTACTGAAGCTTTCTTT. The encoded protein is CASSLGGGLTEAFF. The V gene is TRBV12-3 or TRBV12-4, the J gene TRBJ1-1, with unresolved D. V lost 1 base to trimming and J lost 5 bases, with 11 bases between them. The CDR3 runs to 14 residues.

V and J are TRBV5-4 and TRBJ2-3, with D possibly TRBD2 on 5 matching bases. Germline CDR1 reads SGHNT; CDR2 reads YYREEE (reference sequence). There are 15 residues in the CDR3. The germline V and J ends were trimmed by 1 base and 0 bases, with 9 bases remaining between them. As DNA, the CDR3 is TGTGCCAGCAGCTTGCCGAGGACTAGCACAGATACGCAGTATTTT. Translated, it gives CASSLPRTSTDTQYF. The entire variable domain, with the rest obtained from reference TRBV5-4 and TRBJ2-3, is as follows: ETGVTQSPTHLIKTRGQQVTLRCSSQSGHNTVSWYQQALGQGPQFIFQYYREEENGRGNFPPRFSGLQFPNYSSELNVNALELDDSALYLCASSLPRTSTDTQYFGPGTRLTVL.

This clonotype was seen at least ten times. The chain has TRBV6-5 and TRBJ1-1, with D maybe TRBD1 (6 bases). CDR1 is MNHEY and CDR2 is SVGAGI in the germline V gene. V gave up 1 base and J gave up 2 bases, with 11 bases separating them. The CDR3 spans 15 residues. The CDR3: CASSYLDRTNTEAFF. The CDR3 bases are TGTGCCAGCAGTTACTTAGACAGGACAAACACTGAAGCTTTCTTT.

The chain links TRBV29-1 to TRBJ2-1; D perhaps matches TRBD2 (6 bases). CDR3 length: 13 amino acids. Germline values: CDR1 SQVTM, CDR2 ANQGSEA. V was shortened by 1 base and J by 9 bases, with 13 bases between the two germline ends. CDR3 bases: TGCAGCGTTGAAGGGGACTCCGACGGTGAGCAGTTCTTC. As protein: CSVEGDSDGEQFF.

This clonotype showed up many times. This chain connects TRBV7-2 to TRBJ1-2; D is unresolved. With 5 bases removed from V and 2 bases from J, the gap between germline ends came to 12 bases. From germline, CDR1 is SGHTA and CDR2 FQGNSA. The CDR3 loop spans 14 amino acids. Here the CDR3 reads CASSPGRANYGYTF. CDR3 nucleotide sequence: TGTGCCAGCAGCCCAGGACGGGCCAACTATGGCTACACCTTC.

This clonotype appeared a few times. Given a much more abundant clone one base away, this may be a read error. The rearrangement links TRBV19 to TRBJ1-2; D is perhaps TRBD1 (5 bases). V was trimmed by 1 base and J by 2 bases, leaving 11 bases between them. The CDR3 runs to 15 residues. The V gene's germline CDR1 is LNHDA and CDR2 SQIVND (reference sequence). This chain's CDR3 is CASSIVNKGNYGYTF. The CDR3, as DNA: TGTGCCAGTAGTATAGTCAACAAGGGGAACTATGGCTACACCTTC.

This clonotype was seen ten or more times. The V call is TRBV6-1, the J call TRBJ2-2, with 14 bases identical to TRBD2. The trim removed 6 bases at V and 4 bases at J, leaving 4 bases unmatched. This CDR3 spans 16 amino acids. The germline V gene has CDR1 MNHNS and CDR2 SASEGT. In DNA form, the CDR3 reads TGTGCCAGCAGAGGGACTAGCGGGAGTAGCACCGGGGAGCTGTTTTTT. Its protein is CASRGTSGSSTGELFF.

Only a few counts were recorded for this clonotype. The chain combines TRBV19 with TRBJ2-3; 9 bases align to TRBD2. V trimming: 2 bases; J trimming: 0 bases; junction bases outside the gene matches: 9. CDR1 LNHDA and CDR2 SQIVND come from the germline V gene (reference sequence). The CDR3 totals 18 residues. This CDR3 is CASSIPASGTRSTDTQYF. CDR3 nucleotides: TGTGCCAGTAGTATACCGGCTAGCGGGACGAGGAGCACAGATACGCAGTATTTT. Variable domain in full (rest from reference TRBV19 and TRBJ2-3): DGGITQSPKYLFRKEGQNVTLSCEQNLNHDAMYWYRQDPGQGLRLIYYSQIVNDFQKGDIAEGYSVSREKKESFPLTVTSAQKNPTAFYLCASSIPASGTRSTDTQYFGPGTRLTVL.

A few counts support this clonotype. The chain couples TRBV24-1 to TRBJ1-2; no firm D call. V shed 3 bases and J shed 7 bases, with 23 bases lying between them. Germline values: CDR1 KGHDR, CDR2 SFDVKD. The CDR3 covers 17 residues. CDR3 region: CATSDAGLPPASGGYTF. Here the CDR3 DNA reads TGTGCCACCAGTGATGCGGGTCTCCCGCCCGCCTCAGGTGGCTACACCTTC.

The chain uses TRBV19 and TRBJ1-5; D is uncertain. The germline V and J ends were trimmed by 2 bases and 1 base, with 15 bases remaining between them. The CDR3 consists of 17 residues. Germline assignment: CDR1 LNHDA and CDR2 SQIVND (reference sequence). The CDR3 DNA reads TGTGCCAGTAGTATATCCTTGTCTACACCAAGCAATCAGCCCCAGCATTTT. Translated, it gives CASSISLSTPSNQPQHF.

The CDR3 region has the DNA TGTGCCAGCAGCAGCAGGGTCGACTCCGAGCAGTACGTC. This gives the protein CASSSRVDSEQYV. The rearrangement uses TRBV5-4 and TRBJ2-7; D perhaps matches TRBD1 (5 bases). Germline V gives CDR1 SGHNT, CDR2 YYREEE (reference sequence). V shed 4 bases and J shed 6 bases, with 14 bases lying between them. The CDR3 is made up of 13 amino acids.

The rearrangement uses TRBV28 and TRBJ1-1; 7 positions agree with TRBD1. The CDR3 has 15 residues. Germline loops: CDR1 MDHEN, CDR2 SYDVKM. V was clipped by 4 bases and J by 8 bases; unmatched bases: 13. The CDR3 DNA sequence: TGTGCCAGCAGTTCTGGGCAGGGGGGCGTATTCGAAGCTTTCTTT. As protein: CASSSGQGGVFEAFF.

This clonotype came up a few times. The DNA for the CDR3 is TGTGCCAGCAGTTACTCGTGGGGTCCCGGGGAGCTGTTTTTT. Amino acid sequence: CASSYSWGPGELFF. The chain employs TRBV6-8 and TRBJ2-2; no firm D call. The CDR3 totals 14 residues. Per germline, CDR1 MNHGY and CDR2 SAAAGT. With 0 bases removed from V and 6 bases from J, the gap between germline ends came to 8 bases.

The CDR3 nucleotides read TGTGCCAGCAGTTATTATGGCGGGAGGGCCCCTTACAATGAGCAGTTCTTC. It is translated as CASSYYGGRAPYNEQFF. The chain uses TRBV6-5 and TRBJ2-1, with 9 bases lining up with TRBD2. The CDR3 loop spans 17 amino acids. Germline CDR1 and CDR2: MNHEY and SVGAGI. The V segment lost 3 bases and the J segment 4 bases; nucleotides outside the gene matches: 10.